Included here is one TCR beta chain sequence, with context. Its target is not known. The sample belongs to a study of T cells expressing NK-cell markers. The overall study: All TCR beta repertoires analysed originated from sorted CD3+CD56+NKG2C+, CD3+CD56+NKG2C- and CD3+CD56-NKG2C+ T cells. Study results and caveats: The study left the HCMV specificity of expanded NKG2C+ T cell clones unresolved.

The V gene's germline CDR1 is KGHDR and CDR2 SFDVKD. The CDR3 covers 15 residues. As the method of synthesis, 5'RACE template switching with UMIs yielded TCR beta cDNA. TCRdb reprocessed the 5' RACE reads and keeps a single row for each CDR3 protein, giving no DNA. This table lists about 430,000 distinct CDR3 sequences. Specimen: blood T cells: a sorted CD56 or NKG2C T cell subset, CD4+ or CD8+ T cells, or bulk PBMC T cells (not recorded which). The gene calls are TRBV24-1 and TRBJ2-2; TCRdb outputs TRBD1, but without DNA this stays unchecked. This clonotype was sampled from a woman aged 50 to 60 in good health. This CDR3 reads CATSPGGEPPGELFF.